This T cell receptor (beta chain) was found in a study of T cell clonotyping in hematopoietic cell transplantation. Whole-study results and caveats: Broader posttransplant TCR repertoire diversity was predicted by graft donor and pretransplant recipient Inverse Simpson Index values. Without cell sorting, CD4 versus CD8 contributions remain unresolved. Recipient TCR diversity dropped after transplant; expanded clonotypes rose from day 30 to 180.

Concerning this clone itself: The antigen is undetermined.

The CDR3 covers 14 residues. Per the germline V gene, CDR1 is SGHRS and CDR2 is YFSETQ. With 3 bases removed from V and 1 base from J, the gap between germline ends came to 11 bases. Method: immunoSEQ multiplex PCR; TCRdb's copy keeps in-frame clones and lacks some. This sample has fewer than 20,000 clones, with approximately 81% found just once. Blood collection times were about day -28 and days 30, 100, 180 posttransplant. This TCR was sampled from a male patient between 60 and 69 years old who had an allogeneic stem cell transplant from a related donor, so the T cells may come from the graft donor. Some clones in this sample may be carry-over from other donors' samples. Source: PBMCs, taken 100 days after allogeneic stem cell transplant. The J gene is TRBJ2-7, the V gene TRBV5-1; D is perhaps TRBD2 (5 bases). CDR3 region: CASSWNTGSYEQYF. CDR3 nucleotides: TGCGCCAGCAGCTGGAACACGGGGTCCTACGAGCAGTACTTC.